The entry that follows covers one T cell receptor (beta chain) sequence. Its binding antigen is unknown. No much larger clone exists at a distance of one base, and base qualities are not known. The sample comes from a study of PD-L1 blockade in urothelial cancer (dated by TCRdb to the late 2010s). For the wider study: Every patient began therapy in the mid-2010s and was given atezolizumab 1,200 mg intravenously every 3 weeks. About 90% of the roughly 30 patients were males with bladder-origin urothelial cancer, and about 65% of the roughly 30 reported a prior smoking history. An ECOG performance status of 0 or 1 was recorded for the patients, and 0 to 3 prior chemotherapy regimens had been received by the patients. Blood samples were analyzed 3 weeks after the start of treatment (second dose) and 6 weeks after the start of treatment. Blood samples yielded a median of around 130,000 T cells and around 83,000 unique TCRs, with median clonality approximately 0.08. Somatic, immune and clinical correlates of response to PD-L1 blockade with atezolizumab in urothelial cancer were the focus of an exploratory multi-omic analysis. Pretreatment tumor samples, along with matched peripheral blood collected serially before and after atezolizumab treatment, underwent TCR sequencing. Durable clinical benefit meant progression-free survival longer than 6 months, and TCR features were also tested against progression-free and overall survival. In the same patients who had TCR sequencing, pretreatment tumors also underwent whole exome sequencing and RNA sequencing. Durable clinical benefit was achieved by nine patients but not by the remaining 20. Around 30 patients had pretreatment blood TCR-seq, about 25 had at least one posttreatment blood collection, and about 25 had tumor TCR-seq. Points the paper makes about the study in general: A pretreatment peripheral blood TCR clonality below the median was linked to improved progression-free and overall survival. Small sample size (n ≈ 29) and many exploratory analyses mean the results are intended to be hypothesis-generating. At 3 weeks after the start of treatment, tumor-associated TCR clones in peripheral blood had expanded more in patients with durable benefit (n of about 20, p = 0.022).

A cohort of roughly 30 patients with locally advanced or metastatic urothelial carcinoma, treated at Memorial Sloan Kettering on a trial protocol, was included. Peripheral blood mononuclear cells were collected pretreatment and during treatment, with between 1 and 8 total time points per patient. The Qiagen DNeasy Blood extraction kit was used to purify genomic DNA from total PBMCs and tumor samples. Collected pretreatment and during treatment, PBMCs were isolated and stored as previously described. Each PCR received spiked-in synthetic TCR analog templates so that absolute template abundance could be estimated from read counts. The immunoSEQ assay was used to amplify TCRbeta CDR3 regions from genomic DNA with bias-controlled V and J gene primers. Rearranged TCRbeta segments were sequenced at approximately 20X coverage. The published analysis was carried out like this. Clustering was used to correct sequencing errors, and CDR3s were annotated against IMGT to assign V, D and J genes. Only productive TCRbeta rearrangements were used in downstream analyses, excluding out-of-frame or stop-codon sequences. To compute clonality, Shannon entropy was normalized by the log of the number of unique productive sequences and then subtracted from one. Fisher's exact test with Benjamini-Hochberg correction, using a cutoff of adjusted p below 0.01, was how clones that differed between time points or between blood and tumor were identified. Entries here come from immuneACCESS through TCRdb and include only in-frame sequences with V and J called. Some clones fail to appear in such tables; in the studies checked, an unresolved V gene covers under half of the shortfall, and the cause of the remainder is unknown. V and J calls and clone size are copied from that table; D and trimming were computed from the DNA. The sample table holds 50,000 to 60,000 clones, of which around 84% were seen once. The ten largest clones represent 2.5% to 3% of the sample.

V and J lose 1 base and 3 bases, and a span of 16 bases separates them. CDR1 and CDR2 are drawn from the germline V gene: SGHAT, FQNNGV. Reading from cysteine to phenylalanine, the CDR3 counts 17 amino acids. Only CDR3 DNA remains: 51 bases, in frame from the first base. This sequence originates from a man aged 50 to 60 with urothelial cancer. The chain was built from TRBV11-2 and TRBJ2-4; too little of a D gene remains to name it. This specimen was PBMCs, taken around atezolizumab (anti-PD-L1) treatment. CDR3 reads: CASSLASLGLGKNIQYF. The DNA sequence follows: TGTGCCAGCAGCTTAGCATCTTTGGGTCTAGGCAAAAACATTCAGTACTTC.